These 15 T cell receptor beta chains were all obtained from the same sample, sequenced in a study of a mutant IDH1 vaccine in newly diagnosed glioma. Sequencing was performed with immunoSEQ multiplex PCR; in TCRdb, only in-frame clones are kept and a portion is missing. The sample lists tens of thousands of clones; over 75% were seen once. Described time point: week 35, safety follow-up. In every dose of vaccine, 300 ug of mutant IDH1 20-mer peptide was given alongside topical imiquimod. Their target antigens are unknown. The specimen comprised PBMCs, sampled from a glioma patient whose treatment included an IDH1 peptide vaccine. The receptors were gathered from a man aged 35 to 55 with glioma. Some clones in this sample may be carry-over from other donors' samples.

The J gene is TRBJ1-1, the V gene TRBV18; D perhaps matches TRBD1 (5 bases). The CDR3 runs to 12 residues. Trimming pared 3 bases from V and 5 bases from J, leaving 7 bases between. The germline V gene encodes CDR1 KGHSH and CDR2 LQKENI. CDR3 nucleotide sequence: TGTGCCAGCTCACCTTGGGGGACTGAAGCTTTCTTT. Residues: CASSPWGTEAFF.

V is TRBV18 and J is TRBJ2-7; unclear D gene. V was cut by 0 bases and J by 3 bases, with 6 bases left in between. The length of the CDR3 is 13 residues. Germline loops: CDR1 KGHSH, CDR2 LQKENI. The CDR3 nucleotides read TGTGCCAGCTCACCACCTGTCGGCTACGAGCAGTACTTC. Protein: CASSPPVGYEQYF.

The CDR3 protein is CASSPLTSMRSYNSPLHF. CDR3 in DNA: TGTGCCAGCAGTCCCCTGACCTCAATGCGGTCCTATAATTCACCCCTCCACTTT. The chain carries TRBV28 and TRBJ1-6, with D unclear. Germline CDR1 is MDHEN and CDR2 is SYDVKM. This CDR3 has 18 residues. Trimming cost V 5 bases and J 1 base, with 18 bases left between them.

The chain carries TRBV4-2 and TRBJ1-5; D remains ambiguous. This CDR3 has 18 residues. Germline V gene data show CDR1 as LGHNA and CDR2 as YNFKEQ. Between the trimmed V and J ends, which lost 0 bases and 2 bases, there was a span of 17 bases. Here the CDR3 DNA reads TGTGCCAGCAGCCAAGATAGTGCGAGAGGAGCTGGCAATCAGCCCCAGCATTTT. Encoded protein: CASSQDSARGAGNQPQHF.

This chain connects TRBV19 to TRBJ1-2; D is perhaps TRBD1 (5 bases). V lost 4 bases and J lost 2, with 11 bases in between. CDR3 size: 14 residues. Germline CDR1 LNHDA, CDR2 SQIVND (reference sequence). DNA of the CDR3: TGTGCCAGTAGTACTCCGACAGCGAACTATGGCTACACCTTC. Its translation is CASSTPTANYGYTF.

This clone is categorized as medium-sized (0.01 to 0.1%). This chain links TRBV5-1 with TRBJ2-1; TRBD2 matches 11 bases. V shed 0 bases, J shed 0 bases, and the junction held 5 bases outside the gene matches. The germline V gene encodes CDR1 SGHRS and CDR2 YFSETQ. The CDR3 has 18 amino acids. The CDR3 DNA sequence: TGCGCCAGCAGCTTGGGTACTAGCGGGGGTAGCTCCTACAATGAGCAGTTCTTC. It yields the protein CASSLGTSGGSSYNEQFF.

The chain couples TRBV19 to TRBJ1-3; D is ambiguous. CDR1 and CDR2 from the germline V gene are LNHDA and SQIVND (reference sequence). CDR3 length: 14 amino acids. Trimming left V 5 bases short and J 9 bases short, with 17 bases between. CDR3 protein: CASSPRTRTGTIYF. The CDR3 nucleotides read TGTGCCAGTAGTCCCCGGACCCGAACGGGCACCATATATTTT.

The chain recombines TRBV6-4 with TRBJ1-2, with D possibly TRBD1 on 5 matching bases. This CDR3 comprises 16 residues. V was cut by 0 bases and J by 6 bases, with 17 bases left in between. Germline V lookup: CDR1 MRHNA, CDR2 SNTAGT. The CDR3: CASSDSPGQTLHGYTF. The CDR3 coding sequence is TGTGCCAGCAGTGACTCACCAGGGCAAACCCTCCATGGCTACACCTTC.

The V gene is TRBV29-1, the J gene TRBJ2-1, with 9 bases matching TRBD1. Germline V gene data show CDR1 as SQVTM and CDR2 as ANQGSEA. Germline trimming cut 6 bases from V and 1 base from J; bases unmatched to any gene: 7. The CDR3 is 15 residues long. CDR3 coding DNA: TGCAGCGTCGTGAACAGGGGGCTATCCTACAATGAGCAGTTCTTC. This gives the protein CSVVNRGLSYNEQFF.

The chain uses TRBV5-1 and TRBJ1-2; D ambiguous. Germline-derived CDR1 and CDR2 are SGHRS and YFSETQ. This CDR3 has 14 amino acids. The V gene lost 4 bases and the J gene lost 2 bases, with 12 bases spanning the gap. CDR3 protein: CASSMDGRNYGYTF. DNA for the CDR3: TGCGCCAGCAGCATGGACGGCCGAAACTATGGCTACACCTTC.

This chain joins TRBV2 and TRBJ2-1; 8 bases agree with TRBD1. The CDR3 is 12 amino acids. Germline V gene sequence: CDR1 SNHLY, CDR2 FYNNEI. V gave up 6 bases and J gave up 8 bases; unmatched junction bases: 3. The CDR3 region has the DNA TGTGCCAGCAGAGCGACAGGGGATGAGCAGTTCTTC. It specifies CASRATGDEQFF.

This chain uses TRBV18 with TRBJ2-7; D gene ambiguous. The CDR3 contains 15 residues. The germline V and J ends were trimmed by 2 bases and 1 base, with 12 bases remaining between them. Germline V lookup: CDR1 KGHSH, CDR2 LQKENI. The CDR3 sequence is CASSPGLAQSYEQYF. The CDR3 nucleotides are TGTGCCAGCTCACCAGGTCTGGCGCAATCCTACGAGCAGTACTTC.

The chain uses TRBV19 and TRBJ2-2; D is tentatively TRBD1 or TRBD2 (5 bases each). The germline V and J ends were trimmed by 4 bases and 3 bases, with 9 bases remaining between them. CDR1 LNHDA and CDR2 SQIVND come from the germline V gene (reference sequence). This CDR3 is built from 14 residues. The CDR3 region has the DNA TGTGCCAGTAGTACGGGGCCCTACACCGGGGAGCTGTTTTTT. Its translation is CASSTGPYTGELFF.

This sequence joins TRBV6-5 and TRBJ1-2, with 7 positions matching TRBD1. The trim removed 6 bases at V and 4 bases at J, leaving 8 bases unmatched. The CDR3 is 14 residues long. Germline V lookup: CDR1 MNHEY, CDR2 SVGAGI. The CDR3 coding sequence is TGTGCCAGCAGCCCTACTACAGGGGTCTATGGCTACACCTTC. This sequence encodes CASSPTTGVYGYTF.

The chain links TRBV4-1 to TRBJ1-2, with 10 bases that match TRBD1. CDR3 length: 19 residues. Looked up from germline, CDR1 is MGHRA and CDR2 is YSYEKL. V lost 5 bases to trimming and J lost 8 bases; unmatched junction nucleotides: 23. CDR3 bases: TGCGCCAGCAGCGGATGGGACAGGGGAGGAGTGTATCCCCTTGGCGGCTACACCTTC. It encodes CASSGWDRGGVYPLGGYTF.